This TCR beta chain was identified in a study of blood T cells in healthy people across ages. Regarding this clonotype: Its antigen is unknown.

The germline gives CDR1 MGHRA, CDR2 YSYEKL. With 1 base clipped from V and 4 bases from J, the junction kept 10 bases outside the gene matches. This CDR3 region has 17 residues. General observations from the study: Diversity was higher, and naive CD4+ cells more numerous, in long-lived donors than in aged donors.

A second PCR, run for about 7 to 11 cycles, used a sample-barcoded 5' primer plus a J-beta primer mix. TCRdb re-analysed the 5' RACE reads in MiXCR, keeping a single row per CDR3 protein. The repertoire holds about 590,000 distinct CDR3 sequences, about 30% seen once, with 15% to 18% in the top ten. The chain links TRBV4-1 to TRBJ2-3; 8 positions agree with TRBD2. The TCR originated in a woman older than 75 in good health. Sequenced: blood. The CDR3 DNA sequence: TGCGCCAGCAGCCAAGTGGTCGGCGGGAGGATATCAGATACGCAGTATTTT. Encoded protein: CASSQVVGGRISDTQYF.